The clone carrying this T cell receptor (beta chain) occurred a few times. The target antigen is unknown. The entry originates in a study of T cell repertoires in cytomegalovirus infection. Study-wide findings and caveats: HLA-C-restricted CMV-specific TCR beta clonotypes were dominant in the ex vivo response.

Looked up from germline, CDR1 is SGHDN and CDR2 is FVKESK. CDR3 length equals 15 residues. V dropped 0 bases and J dropped 3 bases, with 11 bases sitting between them. TCRdb re-derived calls from the reads in MiXCR, one entry per CDR3 protein. The sample consists of about a million distinct CDR3 sequences, around 30% of them appearing once. The source material was cultured CD8+ T cells from PBMCs, sampled from culture after CMV antigen stimulation. This sequence joins TRBV14 and TRBJ1-2, with D unresolved. The clonotype comes from a human donor in good health (CMV status not recorded). Some clones in this sample may be carry-over from other donors' samples. CDR3 in amino acids: CASSQDYGDDYGYTF. The CDR3 DNA reads TGTGCCAGCAGCCAAGATTACGGGGATGACTATGGCTACACCTTC.